The rows below give T cell receptor beta chains drawn from one sample of a study of T-cell memory formation after mild COVID-19. MiXCR was run by TCRdb on the 5' RACE reads, yielding one entry per CDR3 protein. The sample lists roughly 260,000 distinct CDR3 sequences; around 17% were seen once. The source material was PBMCs or a T cell subset sorted from them (not recorded which). The receptors were sampled from a man in his late teens or twenties who had mild COVID-19 (a few samples of this study predate the infection). Cell type and time point are not known. Each CDR3 is given with its conserved first and last residue. Each record gives: J gene, V gene, clone size, D gene, CDR3 protein, CDR3 DNA. The D gene is left open where the match is weak. Not all rows give a size; the values are once, few, many and, for expanded clones, a class.

j_call: TRBJ2-2; v_call: TRBV23-1; clone_size: many; d_call: -; cdr3_aa: CASSLRAGELFF; cdr3_nt: TGCGCCAGCAGCCTCCGGGCCGGGGAGCTGTTTTTT
j_call: TRBJ1-6; v_call: TRBV12-5; clone_size: -; d_call: -; cdr3_aa: CASGFPGTPLHF; cdr3_nt: TGTGCTAGTGGTTTCCCGGGCACGCCCCTCCACTTT
j_call: TRBJ2-1; v_call: TRBV6-6; clone_size: many; d_call: -; cdr3_aa: CASSRGYNEQFF; cdr3_nt: TGTGCCAGCAGTCGAGGATACAATGAGCAGTTCTTC
j_call: TRBJ2-3; v_call: TRBV7-2; clone_size: many; d_call: TRBD2; cdr3_aa: CASSLKLARTDTQYF; cdr3_nt: TGTGCCAGCAGCTTAAAACTAGCGCGCACAGATACGCAGTATTTT
j_call: TRBJ1-1; v_call: TRBV5-1; clone_size: many; d_call: -; cdr3_aa: CASSLRTVNTEAFF; cdr3_nt: TGCGCCAGCAGCCTCAGGACTGTAAACACTGAAGCTTTCTTT
j_call: TRBJ1-6; v_call: TRBV7-7; clone_size: few; d_call: -; cdr3_aa: CASSLFEGSPLHF; cdr3_nt: TGTGCCAGCAGCTTATTTGAGGGATCACCCCTCCACTTT
j_call: TRBJ1-1; v_call: TRBV20-1; clone_size: -; d_call: -; cdr3_aa: CSASGSTTEAFF; cdr3_nt: TGCAGTGCTAGTGGTTCGACCACTGAAGCTTTCTTT
j_call: TRBJ2-4; v_call: TRBV28; clone_size: -; d_call: TRBD1; cdr3_aa: CASIMDRAAKNIQYF; cdr3_nt: TGTGCCAGCATTATGGACAGGGCGGCCAAAAACATTCAGTACTTC
j_call: TRBJ2-3; v_call: TRBV18; clone_size: -; d_call: -; cdr3_aa: CASSPARSTDTQYF; cdr3_nt: TGTGCCAGCTCACCGGCCAGAAGCACAGATACGCAGTATTTT
j_call: TRBJ1-2; v_call: TRBV27; clone_size: -; d_call: -; cdr3_aa: CASSIKTGLGYTF; cdr3_nt: TGTGCCAGCAGCATCAAAACAGGGCTAGGCTACACCTTC
j_call: TRBJ2-1; v_call: TRBV7-2; clone_size: few; d_call: TRBD2; cdr3_aa: CASSFYISGAPGNEQFF; cdr3_nt: TGTGCCAGCAGCTTCTATATCAGCGGGGCCCCGGGGAATGAGCAGTTCTTC
j_call: TRBJ2-2; v_call: TRBV5-1; clone_size: few; d_call: -; cdr3_aa: CASSKGAGELFF; cdr3_nt: TGCGCCAGCAGCAAGGGAGCCGGGGAGCTGTTTTTT
j_call: TRBJ1-5; v_call: TRBV20-1; clone_size: few; d_call: TRBD1; cdr3_aa: CSISGQGGYQPQHF; cdr3_nt: TGCAGTATTAGCGGACAGGGAGGGTATCAGCCCCAGCATTTT
j_call: TRBJ1-1; v_call: TRBV7-2; clone_size: few; d_call: -; cdr3_aa: CASSSRQLSNTEAFF; cdr3_nt: TGTGCCAGCAGCTCCAGACAGTTGAGTAACACTGAAGCTTTCTTT
j_call: TRBJ1-2; v_call: TRBV6-2/TRBV6-3; clone_size: few; d_call: -; cdr3_aa: CASSYGGGMNYGYTF; cdr3_nt: TGTGCCAGCAGTTATGGCGGCGGAATGAACTATGGCTACACCTTC
j_call: TRBJ1-2; v_call: TRBV5-1; clone_size: few; d_call: -; cdr3_aa: CASSLEGLHGYTF; cdr3_nt: TGCGCCAGCAGCTTGGAAGGGCTTCATGGCTACACCTTC
j_call: TRBJ2-1; v_call: TRBV5-1; clone_size: few; d_call: TRBD1; cdr3_aa: CASSLDRGHTYNEQFF; cdr3_nt: TGCGCCAGCAGCTTGGACAGGGGGCATACCTACAATGAGCAGTTCTTC
j_call: TRBJ1-1; v_call: TRBV14; clone_size: few; d_call: -; cdr3_aa: CASSRRIGRYGEAFF; cdr3_nt: TGTGCCAGCAGCCGCCGGATTGGCAGGTACGGAGAGGCTTTCTTT
j_call: TRBJ1-5; v_call: TRBV20-1; clone_size: few; d_call: -; cdr3_aa: CSALGGDSNQPQHF; cdr3_nt: TGCAGCGCATTAGGGGGGGATAGCAATCAGCCCCAGCATTTT
j_call: TRBJ1-2; v_call: TRBV30; clone_size: few; d_call: TRBD1; cdr3_aa: CAWSADRVYGYTF; cdr3_nt: TGTGCCTGGAGTGCGGACAGGGTCTATGGCTACACCTTC
j_call: TRBJ2-3; v_call: TRBV6-5; clone_size: -; d_call: -; cdr3_aa: CASSYGGTTDTQYF; cdr3_nt: TGTGCCAGCAGTTACGGGGGAACCACAGATACGCAGTATTTT
j_call: TRBJ1-5; v_call: TRBV28; clone_size: -; d_call: -; cdr3_aa: CASGQTVSNQPQHF; cdr3_nt: TGTGCCAGCGGACAGACCGTTAGCAATCAGCCCCAGCATTTT